This TCR beta chain was sequenced in a study of blood T cell repertoires in COVID-19. For the study at large: PBMCs, B-cell-depleted T cells, or T cells provided the cDNA or gDNA that made up the material.

This CDR3 comprises 16 residues. Unmatched junction bases numbered 9, after V lost 2 bases and J lost 2 bases. Germline assignment: CDR1 SQVTM and CDR2 ANQGSEA. Enrolled through a virtual design, the participants were between 18 and 89 years of age and came from roughly 22 US areas. Libraries were prepared by immunoSEQ multiplex PCR; TCRdb keeps only in-frame clonotypes and omits some of them. This table holds fewer than 200,000 clones, more than 85% found once. Material for sequencing was PBMCs or T cells enriched from blood (not recorded which). The chain carries TRBV29-1 and TRBJ2-1; 7 bases are a match to TRBD1. The sequence was obtained from a middle-aged woman in a cohort exposed to, infected with or recovered from COVID-19 (not recorded which). CDR3 in amino acids: CSVEQGGPRTYNEQFF. CDR3 nucleotide sequence: TGCAGCGTTGAACAAGGGGGCCCGAGGACCTACAATGAGCAGTTCTTC.